Here is one T cell receptor beta chain with its context. Germline CDR1 reads LNHDA; CDR2 reads SQIVND (reference sequence). CDR3 length equals 13 residues. V gave up 7 bases and J gave up 0 bases, with 8 bases separating them. The sample originates from a study of T cell changes during pregnancy in multiple sclerosis. This table comes from immunoSEQ multiplex PCR, and its TCRdb copy is limited to in-frame clones, with some not included. The table has fewer than 45,000 clones, 90% seen once. The sample was peripheral blood, taken in the third trimester of pregnancy. The TCR sequence derives from a female donor in good health, enrolled as a control in a pregnancy study. The genes are TRBV19 and TRBJ2-3; D ambiguous. The DNA for the CDR3 is TGTGCCAGTAAGAGCCTTAGCACAGATACGCAGTATTTT. This codes for CASKSLSTDTQYF.